This T cell receptor (beta chain) was found in a study of control samples from healthy donors and cancer patients. This clone came up once. The CDR3 loop spans 13 amino acids. The germline V gene has CDR1 SGDLS and CDR2 YYNGEE. The V end lost 3 bases, the J end lost 2 bases, and 9 bases lay between the germline ends. The method was immunoSEQ multiplex PCR; TCRdb's version includes in-frame clones alone and lacks a portion of them. The table has 60,000 or so clones, approximately 86% seen once. The sequence derives from a man aged 45-60 years in good health. The chain employs TRBV9 and TRBJ2-7; D gene ambiguous. Sequencing used blood. CDR3 in DNA: TGTGCCAGCAGCGGTCCTAACCCCTACGAGCAGTACTTC. Residues: CASSGPNPYEQYF.